The 23 T cell receptor beta chains reported below all come from one sample, sequenced in a study of T cell responses to AZD1222 COVID-19 vaccine. Data came from immunoSEQ multiplex PCR; TCRdb stores just in-frame clones and leaves some out. The table shows 150,000 or so clones, with roughly 85% occurring only once. The input for sequencing was peripheral blood, taken on day 0 of AZD1222 vaccination. These receptor sequences come from an adult in good health.

The chain links TRBV9 to TRBJ2-2; the D gene is possibly TRBD2 (6 bases). Germline lookup yields CDR1 SGDLS and CDR2 YYNGEE. The CDR3 runs 15 residues. V was pared by 0 bases and J by 5 bases, with 11 bases between. The CDR3 loop reads CASSVEPGGTGELFF. The CDR3 DNA sequence: TGTGCCAGCAGCGTAGAACCTGGGGGGACCGGGGAGCTGTTTTTT.

This chain uses TRBV19 with TRBJ2-7; D is uncertain. This CDR3 spans 13 amino acids. Between the trimmed V and J ends, which lost 0 bases and 6 bases, there was a span of 9 bases. The V gene's germline CDR1 is LNHDA and CDR2 SQIVND (reference sequence). The CDR3 spells CASSIERRAEQYF. In DNA, the CDR3 is TGTGCCAGTAGTATAGAACGACGGGCCGAGCAGTACTTC.

V gene TRBV18 combines with J gene TRBJ1-5; D is perhaps TRBD1 (5 bases). CDR1 and CDR2 (germline): KGHSH, LQKENI. The CDR3 sequence is 18 residues long. Trimming stripped 2 bases from V and 5 bases from J, with 22 bases between. Here the CDR3 DNA reads TGTGCCAGCTCACCATTTCAACCGGGGCCCCAAGGAGATCAGCCCCAGCATTTT. Its protein is CASSPFQPGPQGDQPQHF.

The CDR3 is CASSSGQLNTGELFF. CDR3 bases: TGTGCCAGCAGCTCGGGACAGCTTAACACCGGGGAGCTGTTTTTT. The chain links TRBV6-2 or TRBV6-3 to TRBJ2-2; TRBD1 aligns across 7 bases. V shed 6 bases and J 2 bases; nucleotides not matched to a gene: 6. Germline lookup yields CDR1 MNHEY and CDR2 SVGEGT. CDR3 length equals 15 residues.

The gene calls are TRBV18 and TRBJ1-6; D gene ambiguous. Trimming left V 3 bases short and J 13 bases short, with 13 bases between. This CDR3 has 13 residues. The germline V gene encodes CDR1 KGHSH and CDR2 LQKENI. The CDR3: CASSPTDLPPLHF. In nucleotides, the CDR3 is TGTGCCAGCTCACCTACGGACCTACCCCCCCTCCACTTT.

The rearrangement links TRBV5-4 to TRBJ1-3; D call uncertain. Germline lookup yields CDR1 SGHNT and CDR2 YYREEE (reference sequence). Trimming cost V 2 bases and J 6 bases, with 6 bases left between them. The CDR3 is 12 amino acids. DNA for the CDR3: TGTGCCAGCAGCTTAAACGAAAACACCATATATTTT. Encoded protein: CASSLNENTIYF.

This chain connects TRBV7-9 to TRBJ1-3; D uncertain. The CDR3 totals 13 residues. Germline-derived CDR1 and CDR2 are SEHNR and FQNEAQ (reference sequence). Trimming shortened V by 5 bases and J by 4 bases, and 9 bases separated the two germline ends. CDR3 in DNA: TGTGCCAGCAGCCTAGTAGTGGGAAACACCATATATTTT. Amino acids: CASSLVVGNTIYF.

This chain links TRBV6-5 with TRBJ2-3, with D uncertain. CDR1 and CDR2 from the germline V gene are MNHEY and SVGAGI. Trimming took 2 bases from V and 1 from J, leaving 7 bases between them. There are 14 residues in the CDR3. CDR3 loop: CASSYPGGTDTQYF. In nucleotides, the CDR3 is TGTGCCAGCAGTTACCCGGGTGGCACAGATACGCAGTATTTT.

The genes are TRBV30 and TRBJ2-1; perhaps TRBD2 as D (6 bases). V lost 5 bases and J lost 4, with 12 bases in between. The CDR3 runs 13 residues. CDR1 and CDR2 (germline): GTSNPN, SVGIG (reference sequence). The CDR3 bases are TGTGCCTGGGTGGGGACTCTATACAATGAGCAGTTCTTC. Its protein is CAWVGTLYNEQFF.

J is TRBJ1-5 and V is TRBV27; 7 bases agree with TRBD1. The V gene's germline CDR1 is MNHEY and CDR2 SMNVEV (reference sequence). After removal of 4 bases from V and 5 bases from J, the junction contained 2 bases not matched to a gene. CDR3 size: 13 residues. The CDR3 DNA follows: TGTGCCAGCAGTTCCGGGACAGATCAGCCCCAGCATTTT. This encodes CASSSGTDQPQHF.

The chain couples TRBV21-1 to TRBJ2-7; the D segment call TRBD1 is taken from the table without a DNA check. TRBV21-1 is classified as a pseudogene. The CDR3 totals 13 residues. CDR3 in DNA: TGTGCCAGCAAGGGACAGGGGGCGTACGAGCAGTACTTC. It is translated as CASKGQGAYEQYF.

The chain carries TRBV10-3 and TRBJ1-4; D ambiguous. Trimming stripped 3 bases from V and 0 bases from J, with 8 bases between. This CDR3 region has 15 residues. Per germline, CDR1 ENHRY and CDR2 SYGVKD. The DNA for the CDR3 is TGTGCCATCAGTGAAGGGATTACAACTAATGAAAAACTGTTTTTT. It specifies CAISEGITTNEKLFF.

This rearrangement joins TRBV15 to TRBJ1-2; TRBD1 matches at 10 bases. The CDR3 covers 14 residues. Germline V CDR1 and CDR2: LNHNV, YYDKDF (reference sequence). V shed 2 bases, J shed 6 bases, and the junction held 3 bases outside the gene matches. CDR3 nucleotides: TGTGCCACCAGCAGAACCGGGACAGGGGATGGCTACACCTTC. Translating it yields CATSRTGTGDGYTF.

This chain joins TRBV24-1 and TRBJ2-6; 7 nucleotides match TRBD2. There are 17 residues in the CDR3. Trimming took 3 bases from V and 0 from J; bases not matched to a gene: 4. CDR1 is KGHDR and CDR2 is SFDVKD in the germline V gene. The CDR3 here is CATSDGSGGSGANVLTF. The CDR3, as DNA: TGTGCCACCAGTGATGGATCGGGGGGCTCTGGGGCCAACGTCCTGACTTTC.

The CDR3 DNA is TGCAGCGTGGGGGTAGGGGTCAGGGACGAGCAGTACTTC. Translated: CSVGVGVRDEQYF. The V gene is TRBV29-1, the J gene TRBJ2-7; D tentatively fits TRBD1 or TRBD2 (5 bases each). The CDR3 is made up of 13 amino acids. The ends were cut back, 6 bases at V and 5 bases at J, with 17 bases in the middle. From germline, CDR1 is SQVTM and CDR2 ANQGSEA.

The chain has TRBV27 and TRBJ1-4, with D possibly being TRBD1 (5 bases). The CDR3 has 16 residues. The V end lost 8 bases, the J end lost 4 bases, and 20 bases lay between the germline ends. Per the germline V gene, CDR1 is MNHEY and CDR2 is SMNVEV (reference sequence). CDR3 amino acids: CASDPTGGARNEKLFF. The DNA for the CDR3 is TGTGCCAGCGACCCAACAGGAGGTGCCCGTAATGAAAAACTGTTTTTT. Looking up the rest from reference TRBV27 and TRBJ1-4 gives the full variable domain: EAQVTQNPRYLITVTGKKLTVTCSQNMNHEYMSWYRQDPGLGLRQIYYSMNVEVTDKGDVPEGYKVSRKEKRNFPLILESPSPNQTSLYFCASDPTGGARNEKLFFGSGTQLSVL.

This chain joins TRBV10-3 and TRBJ2-5; TRBD2 is a possible D gene (5 bases). The J call may not be correct, given that the DNA end is closer to TRBJ2-7. Germline lookup yields CDR1 ENHRY and CDR2 SYGVKD. The CDR3 sequence is 16 residues long. CDR3 sequence: CAISAPAAGASYEQYF. CDR3 DNA sequence: TGTGCCATCAGTGCGCCAGCGGCAGGCGCCTCCTACGAGCAGTACTTC.

This chain uses TRBV10-3 with TRBJ2-7, with 9 bases matching TRBD1. The CDR3 extends over 15 amino acids. Germline V CDR1 and CDR2: ENHRY, SYGVKD. V was pared by 6 bases and J by 2 bases, with 8 bases of the junction left unmatched. In nucleotides, the CDR3 is TGTGCCATCAGGGGTACCGGGACAGGGACCTACGAGCAGTACTTC. Translating gives CAIRGTGTGTYEQYF.

The chain recombines TRBV5-4 with TRBJ1-2; D is undetermined. V gave up 4 bases and J gave up 0 bases, with 13 bases separating them. Germline-derived CDR1 and CDR2 are SGHNT and YYREEE (reference sequence). This CDR3 has 15 residues. CDR3 loop: CASSRAGITNYGYTF. CDR3 nucleotides: TGTGCCAGCAGCCGGGCGGGGATCACTAACTATGGCTACACCTTC.

The rearrangement links TRBV6-5 to TRBJ2-7, with 10 bases identical to TRBD1. This CDR3 has 16 residues. The junction had 9 bases not matched to a gene; V was cut back by 3 bases and J by 4 bases. Per the germline V gene, CDR1 is MNHEY and CDR2 is SVGAGI. CDR3 amino acids: CASSYGGQGPSYEQYF. CDR3 nucleotides: TGTGCCAGCAGTTATGGGGGACAGGGGCCCTCTTACGAGCAGTACTTC.

J is TRBJ2-2 and V is TRBV15; D possibly uses TRBD1 or TRBD2 (6 bases each). V was trimmed by 0 bases and J by 0 bases, leaving 11 bases between them. CDR1 and CDR2 from the germline V gene are LNHNV and YYDKDF (reference sequence). This CDR3 comprises 17 residues. CDR3 sequence (DNA): TGTGCCACCAGCAGAGATCGGGGGACAACGAACACCGGGGAGCTGTTTTTT. Translating it yields CATSRDRGTTNTGELFF.

The J gene is TRBJ2-6, the V gene TRBV5-8, with 8 bases aligning to TRBD2. CDR3 length equals 16 residues. Germline CDR1 and CDR2: SGHTS and YDEGEE. V gave up 3 bases and J gave up 2 bases; unmatched junction bases: 4. CDR3 sequence reads: CASSSGGGAGANVLTF. The CDR3 region has the DNA TGTGCCAGCAGCTCGGGGGGGGGCGCTGGGGCCAACGTCCTGACTTTC. The variable domain in full, completed from reference TRBV5-8 and TRBJ2-6, reads EAGVTQSPTHLIKTRGQQATLRCSPISGHTSVYWYQQALGLGLQFLLWYDEGEERNRGNFPPRFSGRQFPNYSSELNVNALELEDSALYLCASSSGGGAGANVLTFGAGSRLTVL.

This clone was recorded a few times. The chain uses TRBV29-1 and TRBJ2-2; TRBD1 might be the D (5 bases). CDR1 and CDR2 (germline): SQVTM, ANQGSEA. V was clipped by 4 bases and J by 4 bases, with 7 bases between them. The CDR3 sequence is 12 residues long. As DNA, the CDR3 is TGCAGCGTTGCAGGGATCACCGGGGAGCTGTTTTTT. Its translation is CSVAGITGELFF.